Listed below are T cell receptor beta chains from one sample, sequenced in a study of blood T cell repertoires in COVID-19. The protocol was immunoSEQ multiplex PCR, while the TCRdb copy is restricted to in-frame clones and leaves out a portion. The sample yields nearly 250,000 clones, roughly 88% seen once. Sequencing was performed on peripheral blood. These receptors came from an elderly woman with COVID-19, enrolled during active disease. Both conserved end residues are part of each CDR3. A D gene is named only where the DNA matches it firmly. For some rows the clone size is stated as once, few or many, or as a class when expanded; others skip it.

length,size,D,J,V,CDR3,DNA
15,NA,NA,TRBJ1-1,TRBV10-2,CATSIQGISSTEAFF,TGCGCCACCTCAATTCAGGGGATTTCCTCTACTGAAGCTTTCTTT
13,NA,TRBD2,TRBJ2-3,TRBV19,CASRKRGLDTQYF,TGTGCCAGTAGAAAGCGGGGGCTGGATACGCAGTATTTT
16,NA,NA,TRBJ1-2,TRBV28,CATLGRGGPVRYGYTF,TGTGCCACCCTAGGGCGGGGGGGCCCCGTGCGTTATGGCTACACCTTC
13,NA,NA,TRBJ1-3,TRBV28,CASSAPGENTIYF,TGTGCCAGCAGTGCCCCAGGGGAGAACACCATATATTTT
15,NA,NA,TRBJ2-1,TRBV5-4,CASSPRTAVYNEQFF,TGTGCCAGCAGCCCCCGGACAGCTGTCTACAATGAGCAGTTCTTC
16,once,NA,TRBJ1-1,TRBV18,CASSPPLGGMNTEAFF,TGTGCCAGCTCACCTCCATTGGGGGGGATGAACACTGAAGCTTTCTTT
13,NA,NA,TRBJ1-2,TRBV7-2,CASSLDRTYGYTF,TGTGCCAGCAGCTTGGACAGAACTTATGGCTACACCTTC
16,NA,TRBD1,TRBJ2-2,TRBV7-2,CASSFSQGAGTGELFF,TGTGCCAGCAGCTTTTCACAGGGGGCGGGCACCGGGGAGCTGTTTTTT
21,NA,TRBD1,TRBJ2-3,TRBV3-1/TRBV3-2,CASSLREPGQGLPEEVDTQYF,TGTGCCAGCAGCCTCCGCGAACCGGGACAGGGACTACCCGAGGAAGTAGATACGCAGTATTTT
15,NA,TRBD2,TRBJ2-1,TRBV4-2,CASSQAVLAGYEQFF,TGTGCCAGCAGCCAAGCAGTACTAGCGGGGTATGAGCAGTTCTTC
14,NA,NA,TRBJ1-5,TRBV6-5,CASSYSAGNQPQHF,TGTGCCAGCAGTTACTCCGCGGGAAATCAGCCCCAGCATTTT
15,NA,NA,TRBJ1-5,TRBV19,CASSMMDSWNQPQHF,TGTGCCAGTAGTATGATGGACAGTTGGAATCAGCCCCAGCATTTT
14,NA,NA,TRBJ1-5,TRBV3-1/TRBV3-2,CASSQGQPIQPQHF,TGTGCCAGCAGCCAAGGACAGCCTATCCAGCCCCAGCATTTT
13,NA,NA,TRBJ1-2,TRBV24-1,CATSAAGGYGYTF,TGTGCCACCAGTGCGGCCGGAGGCTATGGCTACACCTTC
13,NA,TRBD1,TRBJ2-1,TRBV7-3,CASSSQGIGEQFF,TGTGCCAGCAGCTCACAGGGGATCGGGGAGCAGTTCTTC
15,NA,NA,TRBJ1-6,TRBV3-1/TRBV3-2,CASSPRGGSGSPLHF,TGTGCCAGCAGCCCCCGCGGGGGCAGCGGTTCACCCCTCCACTTT
14,few,NA,TRBJ1-4,TRBV28,CASSLGGVGEKLFF,TGTGCCAGCAGTTTAGGGGGGGTGGGAGAAAAACTGTTTTTT
12,NA,TRBD1,TRBJ1-2,TRBV29-1,CSAGRDSYGYTF,TGCAGCGCAGGCCGGGACAGCTATGGCTACACCTTC
15,NA,TRBD2,TRBJ2-3,TRBV3-1/TRBV3-2,CASRASGGPEGTQYF,TGTGCCAGCAGAGCCAGCGGGGGCCCCGAAGGGACGCAGTATTTT
13,NA,NA,TRBJ2-3,TRBV7-9,CASSLVQSDTQYF,TGTGCCAGCAGCTTAGTACAGTCAGATACGCAGTATTTT
13,NA,NA,TRBJ1-5,TRBV6-1,CASSESPPQPQHF,TGTGCCAGCAGTGAGTCCCCTCCTCAGCCCCAGCATTTT
16,NA,TRBD1,TRBJ1-1,TRBV5-1,CASSHGGTGAFTEAFF,TGCGCCAGCAGCCATGGAGGGACAGGGGCCTTCACTGAAGCTTTCTTT
12,once,NA,TRBJ2-3,TRBV29-1,CSVGGETDTQYF,TGCAGCGTTGGGGGAGAGACAGATACGCAGTATTTT
15,NA,TRBD1,TRBJ1-6,TRBV23-1,CASSQPDRFNSPLHF,TGCGCCAGCAGTCAGCCGGACAGGTTTAATTCACCCCTCCACTTT
16,NA,NA,TRBJ1-6,TRBV3-1/TRBV3-2,CASSQASSSYNSPLHF,TGTGCCAGCAGCCAAGCGTCTTCCTCCTATAATTCACCCCTCCACTTT
16,few,TRBD1,TRBJ1-3,TRBV19,CASSTWPGTGGNTIYF,TGTGCCAGTAGTACTTGGCCCGGGACAGGAGGAAACACCATATATTTT
14,once,NA,TRBJ1-1,TRBV18,CASSPVTGWTEAFF,TGTGCCAGCTCACCGGTAACAGGTTGGACTGAAGCTTTCTTT
16,NA,TRBD1,TRBJ2-3,TRBV9,CASSLRQGQSTDTQYF,TGTGCCAGCAGCCTCAGACAGGGGCAAAGCACAGATACGCAGTATTTT
14,NA,TRBD2,TRBJ2-2,TRBV5-6,CASSPAGGTGELFF,TGTGCCAGCAGCCCTGCGGGGGGCACCGGGGAGCTGTTTTTT
19,NA,TRBD2,TRBJ2-7,TRBV4-3,CASSQDFTSGGSLAYEQYF,TGCGCCAGCAGCCAAGATTTCACTAGCGGGGGGTCCTTGGCCTACGAGCAGTACTTC
14,NA,NA,TRBJ1-5,TRBV3-1/TRBV3-2,CASSQRGSNQPQHF,TGTGCCAGCAGCCAGCGGGGTAGCAATCAGCCCCAGCATTTT
16,NA,NA,TRBJ1-1,TRBV6-6,CASSYSAGGENTEAFF,TGTGCCAGCAGTTACTCGGCGGGGGGCGAGAACACTGAAGCTTTCTTT
15,NA,TRBD1,TRBJ1-1,TRBV28,CASSFTRQGNTEAFF,TGTGCCAGCAGTTTTACGAGACAGGGGAACACTGAAGCTTTCTTT
15,NA,NA,TRBJ1-5,TRBV24-1,CATSPAGGGYQPQHF,TGTGCCACCAGCCCCGCGGGGGGGGGTTATCAGCCCCAGCATTTT
15,once,TRBD1,TRBJ2-1,TRBV25-1,CASRAGQGYYNEQFF,TGTGCCAGCAGAGCGGGACAGGGTTACTACAATGAGCAGTTCTTC
16,NA,TRBD1,TRBJ2-2,TRBV5-1,CASSLGQGSGVGELFF,TGCGCCAGCAGCCTAGGACAGGGGAGCGGTGTCGGGGAGCTGTTTTTT
13,NA,NA,TRBJ1-5,TRBV3-1/TRBV3-2,CASSAGGNQPQHF,TGTGCCAGCAGCGCAGGGGGCAATCAGCCCCAGCATTTT
16,NA,TRBD1,TRBJ1-4,TRBV9,CASSPRGDRGLEKLFF,TGTGCCAGCAGCCCCCGGGGGGACAGGGGATTAGAAAAACTGTTTTTT
13,NA,TRBD1,TRBJ1-2,TRBV3-1/TRBV3-2,CASSRTGVEGYTF,TGTGCCAGCAGTCGGACAGGGGTGGAGGGCTACACCTTC
14,NA,TRBD2,TRBJ2-3,TRBV11-3,CASSDGLESDTQYF,TGTGCCAGCAGCGACGGACTAGAGTCCGATACGCAGTATTTT
13,NA,NA,TRBJ2-2,TRBV19,CASSTGQRTELFF,TGTGCCAGTAGTACGGGACAAAGAACGGAGCTGTTTTTT
16,NA,TRBD1,TRBJ1-1,TRBV6-5,CASSYSSGGGTGEAFF,TGTGCCAGCAGTTACTCAAGCGGTGGTGGGACAGGGGAAGCTTTCTTT
15,NA,TRBD1,TRBJ2-1,TRBV7-3,CASSLQGASYNEQFF,TGTGCCAGCAGCTTACAGGGGGCATCCTACAATGAGCAGTTCTTC
15,NA,TRBD1,TRBJ1-3,TRBV7-7,CASSSGGSSGNTIYF,TGTGCCAGCAGCTCAGGGGGTTCTTCTGGAAACACCATATATTTT
15,NA,NA,TRBJ2-6,TRBV18,CASSRRGEGANVLTF,TGTGCCAGCTCAAGGAGGGGAGAAGGGGCCAACGTCCTGACTTTC
17,NA,TRBD1,TRBJ1-1,TRBV4-1,CASSQDQSGGLNTEAFF,TGCGCCAGCAGCCAAGATCAGTCAGGGGGCCTGAACACTGAAGCTTTCTTT
15,NA,NA,TRBJ1-6,TRBV3-1/TRBV3-2,CASSQEGVPNSPLHF,TGTGCCAGCAGCCAAGAAGGGGTCCCGAATTCACCCCTCCACTTT
15,NA,TRBD2,TRBJ2-5,TRBV7-7,CASSSQGTSGETQYF,TGTGCTAGCAGCTCCCAGGGGACTAGTGGAGAGACCCAGTACTTC
16,NA,NA,TRBJ1-5,TRBV15,CATSRDSAGANQPQHF,TGTGCCACCAGCAGAGATTCGGCAGGGGCAAATCAGCCCCAGCATTTT
14,NA,NA,TRBJ1-1,TRBV30,CAWSAIEANTEAFF,TGTGCCTGGAGTGCCATCGAGGCGAACACTGAAGCTTTCTTT
17,NA,TRBD2,TRBJ2-3,TRBV4-2,CASSQDGSGGKVDTQYF,TGTGCCAGCAGCCAAGATGGTAGCGGGGGGAAGGTAGATACGCAGTATTTT
17,NA,NA,TRBJ2-1,TRBV3-1/TRBV3-2,CASSQGTRGESRNEQFF,TGTGCCAGCAGCCAAGGGACTAGGGGGGAGAGCAGGAATGAGCAGTTCTTC